Below are 22 T cell receptor beta chains sequenced from a single sample in a study of T cells after posttransplantation cyclophosphamide. TCRdb keeps only in-frame clones here, not all; method: immunoSEQ multiplex PCR. There are about 30,000 clones in the sample, none observed a single time. Material: PBMCs. These receptors were collected from a woman in her fifties or sixties in good health, CMV-negative, and a related stem cell transplant donor.

This clone was counted many times. This sequence joins TRBV5-4 and TRBJ2-5; D remains ambiguous. The germline CDR1 and CDR2 sequences are SGHNT and YYREEE (reference sequence). The V gene lost 4 bases and the J gene lost 4 bases, with 8 bases spanning the gap. The length of the CDR3 is 12 residues. The CDR3 spells CASSKERETQYF. The CDR3 coding sequence is TGTGCCAGCAGCAAGGAGCGAGAGACCCAGTACTTC.

This chain connects TRBV5-1 to TRBJ2-7; D is perhaps TRBD2 (6 bases). The CDR3 is 15 residues long. The V and J ends lost 2 bases and 2 bases respectively, with 14 bases between them. Germline-derived CDR1 and CDR2 are SGHRS and YFSETQ. This chain's CDR3 is CASSLSGLSTYEQYF. CDR3 in DNA: TGCGCCAGCAGCTTAAGCGGGCTATCCACCTACGAGCAGTACTTC.

CDR3 coding DNA: TGTGCCACCAGCAGTCTATCCTCGGGGGGATATTCCAAAAACATTCAGTACTTC. It codes for CATSSLSSGGYSKNIQYF. V gene TRBV15 combines with J gene TRBJ2-4, with TRBD2 matching over 7 bases. The germline V gene has CDR1 LNHNV and CDR2 YYDKDF (reference sequence). V was pared by 3 bases and J by 2 bases, with 13 bases of the junction left unmatched. CDR3 length equals 18 residues.

The chain joins TRBV11-1 to TRBJ2-1, with 7 bases fitting TRBD1. CDR3 size: 14 residues. V shed 5 bases, J shed 6 bases, and the junction held 7 bases outside the gene matches. Per germline, CDR1 SGHAT and CDR2 FQDESV (reference sequence). CDR3 nucleotides: TGTGCCAGCAGCCCGACAGGGAACCGCAATGAGCAGTTCTTC. It encodes CASSPTGNRNEQFF. The full variable domain, in which reference TRBV11-1 and TRBJ2-1 provide the parts outside the CDR3, is EAEVAQSPRYKITEKSQAVAFWCDPISGHATLYWYRQILGQGPELLVQFQDESVVDDSQLPKDRFSAERLKGVDSTLKIQPAELGDSAMYLCASSPTGNRNEQFFGPGTRLTVL.

The sample holds many counts of this clone. The genes are TRBV28 and TRBJ2-1; D gene ambiguous. The CDR3 runs to 13 residues. Trimming took off 6 bases at V and 5 bases at J, with 11 bases between the two ends. Germline V CDR1 and CDR2: MDHEN, SYDVKM. Here the CDR3 reads CASSHAKDNEQFF. The CDR3 nucleotides are TGTGCCAGCAGCCACGCCAAGGACAATGAGCAGTTCTTC.

This clone was counted at least ten times. The gene calls are TRBV7-9 and TRBJ2-3; TRBD2 agrees at 12 bases. This CDR3 is built from 15 residues. CDR1 SEHNR and CDR2 FQNEAQ come from the germline V gene (reference sequence). V dropped 5 bases and J dropped 5; count of bases not matched to a gene: 5. The CDR3 here is CASSPSGGAVDTQYF. Here the CDR3 DNA reads TGTGCCAGCAGCCCTAGCGGGGGGGCGGTAGATACGCAGTATTTT. Using reference TRBV7-9 and TRBJ2-3 for the parts outside the CDR3, the full variable domain is DTGVSQNPRHKITKRGQNVTFRCDPISEHNRLYWYRQTLGQGPEFLTYFQNEAQLEKSRLLSDRFSAERPKGSFSTLEIQRTEQGDSAMYLCASSPSGGAVDTQYFGPGTRLTVL.

V is TRBV18 and J is TRBJ2-5, with unresolved D. The CDR3 sequence is 13 residues long. The V gene lost 5 bases and the J gene lost 2 bases, with 9 bases spanning the gap. The germline V gene encodes CDR1 KGHSH and CDR2 LQKENI. CDR3 coding DNA: TGTGCCAGCTCAAGAACTAATCAAGAGACCCAGTACTTC. Amino acid sequence: CASSRTNQETQYF.

This clone has at least ten counts. V usage is TRBV2 and J usage is TRBJ2-2; D is ambiguous. The germline V and J ends were trimmed by 5 bases and 5 bases, with 12 bases remaining between them. Germline V lookup: CDR1 SNHLY, CDR2 FYNNEI. The CDR3 contains 14 residues. The CDR3 sequence: CASSPQIGTGELFF. The CDR3 DNA is TGTGCCAGCAGTCCCCAGATAGGGACCGGGGAGCTGTTTTTT.

This clone was recorded at least ten times. This chain links TRBV27 with TRBJ1-4; 10 bases align to TRBD1. In germline, CDR1 is MNHEY, CDR2 SMNVEV (reference sequence). V trimming: 3 bases; J trimming: 7 bases; junction bases outside the gene matches: 5. The CDR3 runs to 15 residues. Here the CDR3 reads CASSLWTGGIEKLFF. The CDR3 bases are TGTGCCAGCAGTTTGTGGACAGGGGGGATTGAAAAACTGTTTTTT.

This clone was detected many times. The chain employs TRBV12-3 or TRBV12-4 and TRBJ2-7; TRBD2 aligns across 7 bases. Trimming cost V 2 bases and J 1 base; bases outside gene matches: 11. The CDR3 extends over 17 amino acids. DNA for the CDR3: TGTGCCAGCAGTTTATCTTCGTCGGCTAGCGGATCCTACGAGCAGTACTTC. Amino acids: CASSLSSSASGSYEQYF.

CDR3 in DNA: TGTGCCAGCAGTTTAGTAGGACAGGGTGGTCAGCCCCAGCATTTT. Translation: CASSLVGQGGQPQHF. The chain uses TRBV28 and TRBJ1-5, with 8 nucleotides matching TRBD1. Germline trimming cut 2 bases from V and 6 bases from J; bases unmatched to any gene: 6. This CDR3 comprises 15 residues. Germline CDR1 reads MDHEN; CDR2 reads SYDVKM. The entire variable domain, with the rest obtained from reference TRBV28 and TRBJ1-5, is as follows: DVKVTQSSRYLVKRTGEKVFLECVQDMDHENMFWYRQDPGLGLRLIYFSYDVKMKEKGDIPEGYSVSREKKERFSLILESASTNQTSMYLCASSLVGQGGQPQHFGDGTRLSIL.

The rearrangement uses TRBV15 and TRBJ1-1; D gene ambiguous. The CDR3 length is 13 residues. V dropped 3 bases and J dropped 7 bases, with 12 bases sitting between them. CDR1 is LNHNV and CDR2 is YYDKDF in the germline V gene (reference sequence). This CDR3 reads CATSSGSKIEAFF. CDR3 nucleotides: TGTGCCACCAGCAGCGGTTCCAAGATTGAAGCTTTCTTT.

In its sample, this clone was seen many times. The chain combines TRBV19 with TRBJ1-1; weak D call: TRBD1 (6 bases). CDR1 and CDR2 from the germline V gene are LNHDA and SQIVND (reference sequence). This CDR3 has 14 amino acids. V lost 3 bases, J lost 1 base, and 9 bases lay in between. The CDR3 DNA is TGTGCCAGTAGTATGGGGGCCTCGAACACTGAAGCTTTCTTT. Protein: CASSMGASNTEAFF.

V and J are TRBV28 and TRBJ1-4; 9 bases map to TRBD1. The CDR3 has 18 amino acids. V shed 3 bases, J shed 8 bases, and the junction held 16 bases outside the gene matches. Germline-derived CDR1 and CDR2 are MDHEN and SYDVKM. The CDR3 region has the DNA TGTGCCAGCAGTTTCCCCTTAGGGACAGGGTACCCGGGAGAAAAACTGTTTTTT. The encoded protein is CASSFPLGTGYPGEKLFF.

This clone was seen a handful of times. J is TRBJ1-4 and V is TRBV27; perhaps TRBD1 as D (5 bases). Between the trimmed V and J ends, which lost 5 bases and 3 bases, there was a span of 13 bases. Germline lookup yields CDR1 MNHEY and CDR2 SMNVEV (reference sequence). The CDR3 contains 15 residues. CDR3 sequence reads: CASSPPGLANEKLFF. CDR3 sequence (DNA): TGTGCCAGCAGTCCGCCGGGACTGGCTAATGAAAAACTGTTTTTT. Using reference TRBV27 and TRBJ1-4 for the parts outside the CDR3, the full variable domain is EAQVTQNPRYLITVTGKKLTVTCSQNMNHEYMSWYRQDPGLGLRQIYYSMNVEVTDKGDVPEGYKVSRKEKRNFPLILESPSPNQTSLYFCASSPPGLANEKLFFGSGTQLSVL.

This clone occurred many times. The chain has TRBV7-3 and TRBJ1-1; D remains unclear. Trimming removed 1 base from V and 1 base from J, with 7 bases in between. Germline assignment: CDR1 SGHTA and CDR2 FQGTGA. This CDR3 contains 14 residues. CDR3 sequence reads: CASSLRARNTEAFF. For the CDR3, the DNA is TGTGCCAGCAGCTTAAGGGCGAGGAACACTGAAGCTTTCTTT.

The chain has TRBV28 and TRBJ2-7; tentatively, D is TRBD1 (6 bases). Per germline, CDR1 MDHEN and CDR2 SYDVKM. Trimming left V 3 bases short and J 2 bases short, with 20 bases between. The CDR3 totals 17 residues. The CDR3 DNA is TGTGCCAGCAGTTTTAAGGGTAACAGGGTTATCCCCTACGAGCAGTACTTC. Amino acid sequence: CASSFKGNRVIPYEQYF.

This clone occurred many times. The chain has TRBV5-1 and TRBJ2-3, with D uncertain. V was cut by 1 base and J by 0 bases, with 6 bases left in between. Germline CDR1 and CDR2: SGHRS and YFSETQ. This CDR3 spans 14 amino acids. CDR3 nucleotides: TGCGCCAGCAGCTTGCCAGCGAGCACAGATACGCAGTATTTT. Translation gives CASSLPASTDTQYF.

This clone was observed a handful of times. V and J are TRBV7-3 and TRBJ2-4; 10 positions agree with TRBD2. The CDR3 contains 22 residues. CDR1 SGHTA and CDR2 FQGTGA come from the germline V gene. The V gene end was trimmed by 4 bases and the J gene end by 2 bases; junction bases not matched to a gene: 23. The CDR3 DNA is TGTGCCAGCAGCTACCCGACTTCTTCAGCGGGGGGGCTTAGGTTTACCAAAAACATTCAGTACTTC. Protein sequence: CASSYPTSSAGGLRFTKNIQYF.

This clone was picked up a small number of times. The V and J genes are TRBV30 and TRBJ1-5; a possible D gene is TRBD1 (6 bases). The CDR3 runs to 14 residues. Germline loops: CDR1 GTSNPN, CDR2 SVGIG (reference sequence). Trimming pared 2 bases from V and 5 bases from J, leaving 13 bases between. Written as DNA, the CDR3 is TGTGCCTGGAGTTCCAGGGGTCTTGATCAGCCCCAGCATTTT. This sequence encodes CAWSSRGLDQPQHF. Full variable domain (missing parts from reference TRBV30 and TRBJ1-5): SQTIHQWPATLVQPVGSPLSLECTVEGTSNPNLYWYRQAAGRGLQLLFYSVGIGQISSEVPQNLSASRPQDRQFILSSKKLLLSDSGFYLCAWSSRGLDQPQHFGDGTRLSIL.

In its sample, this clone was seen a few times. The rearrangement joins TRBV30 to TRBJ2-7, with D perhaps given as TRBD1 or TRBD2 (5 bases each). Germline assignment: CDR1 GTSNPN and CDR2 SVGIG (reference sequence). The CDR3 runs to 13 residues. The CDR3 spells CANGRGALSEQYF. As DNA, the CDR3 is TGTGCGAACGGAAGAGGGGCTTTGAGCGAGCAGTACTTC. The whole variable domain, remainder taken from reference TRBV30 and TRBJ2-7, is SQTIHQWPATLVQPVGSPLSLECTVEGTSNPNLYWYRQAAGRGLQLLFYSVGIGQISSEVPQNLSASRPQDRQFILSSKKLLLSDSGFYLCANGRGALSEQYFGPGTRLTVT.

This clone was counted ten times or more. The gene calls are TRBV6-2 or TRBV6-3 and TRBJ1-4; TRBD1 might be the D (5 bases). Germline CDR1 is MNHEY and CDR2 is SVGEGT. The CDR3 extends over 14 amino acids. Trimming removed 6 bases at V and 5 bases at J, with 13 bases between. The CDR3 loop is CASSAMGGNEKLFF. In DNA form, the CDR3 reads TGTGCCAGCAGCGCGATGGGGGGAAATGAAAAACTGTTTTTT.